What follows are 26 T cell receptor beta chains derived from one specimen sequenced in a study of control samples from healthy donors and cancer patients. Profiling relied on immunoSEQ multiplex PCR, and the TCRdb table lists in-frame clones only, not all of them. The table includes around 22,000 clones, approximately 85% detected once. The sample consisted of PBMCs. These receptors came from a man between 60 and 70 years old with head and neck cancer.

The V and J genes are TRBV2 and TRBJ2-2; D call uncertain. The CDR3 loop spans 15 amino acids. The germline CDR1 and CDR2 sequences are SNHLY and FYNNEI. V dropped 6 bases and J dropped 1 base, with 12 bases sitting between them. The CDR3 DNA reads TGTGCCAGCAGCCGCGGAACCGTGAACACCGGGGAGCTGTTTTTT. Protein: CASSRGTVNTGELFF. Filled out from reference TRBV2 and TRBJ2-2, the complete variable domain reads EPEVTQTPSHQVTQMGQEVILRCVPISNHLYFYWYRQILGQKVEFLVSFYNNEISEKSEIFDDQFSVERPDGSNFTLKIRSTKLEDSAMYFCASSRGTVNTGELFFGEGSRLTVL.

The gene calls are TRBV7-9 and TRBJ2-1; perhaps D is TRBD1 or TRBD2 (6 bases each). V gave up 1 base and J gave up 5 bases, with 18 bases separating them. The germline V gene has CDR1 SEHNR and CDR2 FQNEAQ (reference sequence). The CDR3 runs to 17 residues. DNA of the CDR3: TGTGCCAGCAGCTTAGGATCCGCTAGAGGGGGGAACAATGAGCAGTTCTTC. Its protein is CASSLGSARGGNNEQFF.

V gene TRBV7-9 combines with J gene TRBJ1-3; no clear D gene. V was clipped by 1 base and J by 0 bases, with 4 bases between them. CDR3 length equals 14 residues. Germline CDR1 is SEHNR and CDR2 is FQNEAQ (reference sequence). The CDR3 DNA reads TGTGCCAGCAGCTTAGGCGTCTCTGGAAACACCATATATTTT. Translation gives CASSLGVSGNTIYF. Based on the CDR3 plus reference TRBV7-9 and TRBJ1-3, the full variable domain is DTGVSQNPRHKITKRGQNVTFRCDPISEHNRLYWYRQTLGQGPEFLTYFQNEAQLEKSRLLSDRFSAERPKGSFSTLEIQRTEQGDSAMYLCASSLGVSGNTIYFGEGSWLTVV.

This clone was found once. This chain connects TRBV27 to TRBJ2-3, with TRBD2 matching over 11 bases. Germline V CDR1 and CDR2: MNHEY, SMNVEV (reference sequence). Unmatched junction bases numbered 5, after V lost 3 bases and J lost 6 bases. The length of the CDR3 is 15 residues. This CDR3 reads CASSFVASGRDTQYF. DNA of the CDR3: TGTGCCAGCAGTTTCGTAGCTAGCGGGAGGGATACGCAGTATTTT.

The chain is built from TRBV29-1 and TRBJ2-6; 9 positions match TRBD1. The germline CDR1 and CDR2 sequences are SQVTM and ANQGSEA. V lost 7 bases and J lost 0; bases outside the gene matches: 4. The CDR3 totals 15 residues. The CDR3 DNA sequence: TGCAGCGCCGCACAGGGGGCCTCTGGGGCCAACGTCCTGACTTTC. Translating it yields CSAAQGASGANVLTF. The full variable domain, completed using reference TRBV29-1 and TRBJ2-6, is SAVISQKPSRDICQRGTSLTIQCQVDSQVTMMFWYRQQPGQSLTLIATANQGSEATYESGFVIDKFPISRPNLTFSTLTVSNMSPEDSSIYLCSAAQGASGANVLTFGAGSRLTVL.

This chain connects TRBV11-3 to TRBJ1-1, with 9 nucleotides matching TRBD1. The CDR3 length is 14 residues. Germline lookup yields CDR1 SGHNT and CDR2 YENEEA. The V and J ends lost 5 bases and 2 bases, in that order; junction bases with no gene match: 3. The CDR3 sequence: CASSRQGVNTEAFF. As DNA, the CDR3 is TGTGCCAGCAGCCGACAGGGGGTAAACACTGAAGCTTTCTTT.

The gene calls are TRBV11-2 and TRBJ2-7; D not certain. Per the germline V gene, CDR1 is SGHAT and CDR2 is FQNNGV. The CDR3 consists of 11 residues. The V gene lost 2 bases and the J gene lost 7 bases, with 6 bases spanning the gap. The CDR3 DNA reads TGTGCCAGCAGCTTAAGCAAGGAGCAGTACTTC. As protein: CASSLSKEQYF.

The chain couples TRBV15 to TRBJ1-1; D is undetermined. The germline V and J ends were trimmed by 6 bases and 4 bases, with 18 bases remaining between them. This CDR3 spans 15 amino acids. Germline-derived CDR1 and CDR2 are LNHNV and YYDKDF (reference sequence). For the CDR3, the DNA is TGTGCCACCAGGCCCACGGGGAGAAAGAGCACTGAAGCTTTCTTT. Translated: CATRPTGRKSTEAFF.

The CDR3 region is CASSVGLVGETQYF. In DNA form, the CDR3 reads TGTGCCAGCAGCGTAGGACTAGTGGGGGAGACCCAGTACTTC. The V call is TRBV9, the J call TRBJ2-5; tentatively, D is TRBD2 (6 bases). The CDR3 has 14 amino acids. The V end lost 0 bases, the J end lost 5 bases, and 11 bases lay between the germline ends. CDR1 and CDR2 from the germline V gene are SGDLS and YYNGEE.

The rearrangement links TRBV5-6 to TRBJ1-1; 7 nucleotides line up with TRBD1. CDR3 length: 15 residues. CDR1 and CDR2 from the germline V gene are SGHDT and YYEEEE. V dropped 0 bases and J dropped 4; count of bases not matched to a gene: 6. CDR3 loop: CASSLDSQGGTEAFF. CDR3 DNA sequence: TGTGCCAGCAGCTTGGATTCGCAGGGGGGCACTGAAGCTTTCTTT.

V is TRBV7-9 and J is TRBJ1-2; TRBD1 matches 7 bases. Germline lookup yields CDR1 SEHNR and CDR2 FQNEAQ (reference sequence). Trimming took 5 bases from V and 4 from J; bases not matched to a gene: 10. The CDR3 totals 15 residues. Here the CDR3 reads CASSPLGQVIYGYTF. CDR3 sequence (DNA): TGTGCCAGCAGCCCACTCGGACAGGTCATCTATGGCTACACCTTC.

The chain links TRBV6-5 to TRBJ1-1; a possible D gene is TRBD1 (5 bases). The germline V gene has CDR1 MNHEY and CDR2 SVGAGI. Trimming pared 7 bases from V and 3 bases from J, leaving 18 bases between. This CDR3 has 15 amino acids. The CDR3 nucleotides read TGTGCCAGCACCCCCGGCAGGGCGGGATACACTGAAGCTTTCTTT. It specifies CASTPGRAGYTEAFF.

The chain recombines TRBV19 with TRBJ1-1, with TRBD1 identical over 7 bases. The CDR3 contains 16 residues. Germline V gene data show CDR1 as LNHDA and CDR2 as SQIVND (reference sequence). The V and J ends lost 2 bases and 3 bases, in that order; junction bases with no gene match: 9. As DNA, the CDR3 is TGTGCCAGTAGTATATACAGGCCCGGACAGGACACTGAAGCTTTCTTT. Its translation: CASSIYRPGQDTEAFF.

The chain is built from TRBV9 and TRBJ2-2, with a tentative D call TRBD1 (5 bases). This CDR3 contains 14 residues. CDR1 and CDR2 (germline): SGDLS, YYNGEE. V was pared by 4 bases and J by 3 bases, with 10 bases between. The CDR3 DNA reads TGTGCCAGCAGCTTTAGGGGCTACACCGGGGAGCTGTTTTTT. Amino acid sequence: CASSFRGYTGELFF.

The V and J genes are TRBV7-9 and TRBJ2-3; TRBD2 matches at 15 bases. This CDR3 is built from 15 residues. The V segment lost 4 bases and the J segment 5 bases; nucleotides outside the gene matches: 1. Germline CDR1 is SEHNR and CDR2 is FQNEAQ (reference sequence). CDR3 residues: CASSSGLAGGDTQYF. The CDR3, as DNA: TGTGCCAGCAGCTCGGGACTAGCGGGAGGAGATACGCAGTATTTT.

The CDR3 sequence is CASSLMSASGNTIYF. In DNA form, the CDR3 reads TGTGCCAGCAGCTTAATGTCAGCCTCTGGAAACACCATATATTTT. The chain carries TRBV11-2 and TRBJ1-3; the D is unclear. CDR3 length: 15 amino acids. Germline CDR1 and CDR2: SGHAT and FQNNGV. V dropped 2 bases and J dropped 0 bases, with 8 bases sitting between them.

The rearrangement joins TRBV27 to TRBJ1-2; tentatively, D is TRBD1 (6 bases). V lost 0 bases to trimming and J lost 5 bases, with 13 bases between them. Germline V gene sequence: CDR1 MNHEY, CDR2 SMNVEV (reference sequence). This CDR3 is built from 15 residues. This CDR3 is CASSLSGGAWYGYTF. The CDR3, as DNA: TGTGCCAGCAGTTTATCGGGGGGCGCTTGGTATGGCTACACCTTC.

This clone was counted a single time. V and J are TRBV3-1 (or the pseudogene TRBV3-2) and TRBJ1-1; D gene unclear. CDR3 length: 14 amino acids. V was trimmed by 7 bases and J by 5 bases, leaving 17 bases between them. The germline V gene encodes CDR1 LGHDT and CDR2 YNNKEL (reference sequence). The CDR3 loop is CASTGEGRRTEAFF. The CDR3 coding sequence is TGTGCCAGCACAGGCGAGGGCCGGAGGACTGAAGCTTTCTTT.

The chain recombines TRBV21-1 with TRBJ1-2. TRBV21-1 is assigned pseudogene status. The CDR3 runs to 15 residues. CDR3 in amino acids: CASSKKSIANYGYTF. DNA of the CDR3: TGTGCCAGCAGCAAAAAAAGCATCGCCAACTATGGCTACACCTTC.

CDR3 DNA: TGTGCCAGTAGTATAGCTAGCGGGAACACAGATACGCAGTATTTT. Translation: CASSIASGNTDTQYF. The genes are TRBV19 and TRBJ2-3; 9 bases are shared with TRBD2. This CDR3 has 15 amino acids. The germline gives CDR1 LNHDA, CDR2 SQIVND (reference sequence). The V gene end was trimmed by 1 base and the J gene end by 2 bases; junction bases not matched to a gene: 1.

By proportion, this clone is medium-sized. The chain has TRBV13 and TRBJ2-7; TRBD2 matches at 8 bases. V was clipped by 5 bases and J by 2 bases; unmatched bases: 5. In germline, CDR1 is PRHDT, CDR2 FYEKMQ (reference sequence). This CDR3 is 14 amino acids long. CDR3 region: CASSPNSGTYEQYF. The CDR3 DNA follows: TGTGCCAGCAGCCCAAATAGCGGGACCTACGAGCAGTACTTC.

This rearrangement joins TRBV3-1 (or the pseudogene TRBV3-2) to TRBJ2-1; TRBD1 agrees at 8 bases. There are 15 residues in the CDR3. Unmatched junction bases numbered 4, after V lost 4 bases and J lost 2 bases. Germline loops: CDR1 LGHDT, CDR2 YNNKEL (reference sequence). In nucleotides, the CDR3 is TGTGCCAGCAGCCTCGGACAGGGTCCCTACAATGAGCAGTTCTTC. Amino acid sequence: CASSLGQGPYNEQFF.

This chain links TRBV7-9 with TRBJ2-3; D is possibly TRBD1 (6 bases). The germline V and J ends were trimmed by 0 bases and 1 base, with 14 bases remaining between them. The CDR3 is 17 amino acids. Germline lookup yields CDR1 SEHNR and CDR2 FQNEAQ (reference sequence). CDR3 sequence reads: CASSLAPRGIRTDTQYF. The CDR3 nucleotides read TGTGCCAGCAGCTTAGCGCCCAGGGGTATTCGCACAGATACGCAGTATTTT.

The chain uses TRBV10-2 and TRBJ1-1; no definite D call. The CDR3 loop spans 12 amino acids. Germline values: CDR1 WSHSY, CDR2 SAAADI. The ends were cut back, 6 bases at V and 6 bases at J, with 11 bases in the middle. The CDR3: CASRGDFPEAFF. The CDR3 bases are TGCGCCAGCAGGGGTGACTTCCCTGAAGCTTTCTTT.

The chain carries TRBV3-1 (or the pseudogene TRBV3-2) and TRBJ1-2, with a weak D call TRBD1 (5 bases). CDR1 and CDR2 (germline): LGHDT, YNNKEL (reference sequence). This CDR3 region has 13 residues. Trimming removed 7 bases from V and 8 bases from J, with 17 bases in between. CDR3 coding DNA: TGTGCCAGCACCTCGGGAGGGGCAGACGGCTACACCTTC. This gives the protein CASTSGGADGYTF.

The V call is TRBV5-5, the J call TRBJ2-3, with TRBD1 identical over 7 bases. J was trimmed by 3 bases and V by 3 bases; bases with no gene match: 10. This CDR3 has 16 residues. The germline V gene encodes CDR1 SGHKS and CDR2 YYEKEE (reference sequence). This chain's CDR3 is CASSSAGTAGTDTQYF. In nucleotides, the CDR3 is TGTGCCAGCAGCTCCGCCGGGACAGCTGGAACAGATACGCAGTATTTT.